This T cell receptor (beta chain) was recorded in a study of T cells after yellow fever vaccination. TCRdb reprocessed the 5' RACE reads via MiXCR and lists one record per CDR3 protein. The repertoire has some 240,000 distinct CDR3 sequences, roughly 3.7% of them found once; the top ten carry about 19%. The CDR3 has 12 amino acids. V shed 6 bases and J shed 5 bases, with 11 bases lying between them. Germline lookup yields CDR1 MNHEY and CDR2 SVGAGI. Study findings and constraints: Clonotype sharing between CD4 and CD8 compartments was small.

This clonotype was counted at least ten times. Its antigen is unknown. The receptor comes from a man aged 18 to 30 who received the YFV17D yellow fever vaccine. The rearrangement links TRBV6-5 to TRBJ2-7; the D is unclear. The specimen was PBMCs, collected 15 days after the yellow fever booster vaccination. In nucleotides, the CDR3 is TGTGCCAGCAGCCCCGGTGCGCACGAGCAGTACTTC. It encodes CASSPGAHEQYF.